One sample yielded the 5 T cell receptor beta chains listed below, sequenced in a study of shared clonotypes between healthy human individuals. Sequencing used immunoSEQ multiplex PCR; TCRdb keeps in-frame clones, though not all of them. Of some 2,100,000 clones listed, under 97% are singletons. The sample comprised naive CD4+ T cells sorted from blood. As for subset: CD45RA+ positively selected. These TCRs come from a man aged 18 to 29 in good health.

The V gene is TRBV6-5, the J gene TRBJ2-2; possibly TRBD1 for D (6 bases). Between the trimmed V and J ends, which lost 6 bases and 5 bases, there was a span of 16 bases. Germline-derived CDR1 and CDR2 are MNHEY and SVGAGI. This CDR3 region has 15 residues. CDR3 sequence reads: CASSLSVQGTGELFF. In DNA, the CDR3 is TGTGCCAGCAGCCTCTCGGTACAGGGAACCGGGGAGCTGTTTTTT.

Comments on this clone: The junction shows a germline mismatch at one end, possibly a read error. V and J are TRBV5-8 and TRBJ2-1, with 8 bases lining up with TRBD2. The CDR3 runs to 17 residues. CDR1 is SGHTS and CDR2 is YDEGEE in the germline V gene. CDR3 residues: CASSLERAGGPWNEQFF. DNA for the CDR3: TGTGCCAGCAGTTTGGAGCGGGCGGGAGGCCCCTGGAATGAGCAGTTCTTC.

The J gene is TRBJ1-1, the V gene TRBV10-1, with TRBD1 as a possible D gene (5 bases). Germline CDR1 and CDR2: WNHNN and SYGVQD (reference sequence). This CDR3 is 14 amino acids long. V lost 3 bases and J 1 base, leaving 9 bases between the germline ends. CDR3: CASSEAGANTEAFF. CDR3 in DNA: TGCGCCAGCAGTGAAGCCGGGGCGAACACTGAAGCTTTCTTT.

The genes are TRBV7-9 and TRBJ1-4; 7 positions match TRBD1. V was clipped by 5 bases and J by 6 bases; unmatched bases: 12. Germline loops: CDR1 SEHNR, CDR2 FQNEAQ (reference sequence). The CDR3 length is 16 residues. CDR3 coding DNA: TGTGCCAGCAGCCGCTATCTCGACAGGGAATATGAAAAACTGTTTTTT. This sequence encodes CASSRYLDREYEKLFF.

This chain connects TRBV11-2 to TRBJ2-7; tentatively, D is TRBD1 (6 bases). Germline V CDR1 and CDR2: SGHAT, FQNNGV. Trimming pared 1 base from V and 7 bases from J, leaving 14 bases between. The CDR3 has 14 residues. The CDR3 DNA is TGTGCCAGCAGCTTAGCTCGCAGGGGCTCGGAGCAGTACTTC. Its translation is CASSLARRGSEQYF.